A single sample is the source of the 16 T cell receptor beta chains below, sequenced in a study of blood T cell repertoires in COVID-19. Some clones are missing from TCRdb's copy, which holds only in-frame ones; the method was immunoSEQ multiplex PCR. The top ten hold roughly 7% of the sample, which has 200,000 or so clones, 84% seen once. The sample consisted of PBMCs or T cells enriched from blood (not recorded which). The receptors stem from a man aged 40-49 years who had recovered from COVID-19.

The rearrangement links TRBV7-9 to TRBJ1-6; TRBD1 matches 8 bases. CDR1 is SEHNR and CDR2 is FQNEAQ in the germline V gene (reference sequence). V was clipped by 1 base and J by 11 bases; unmatched bases: 1. The CDR3 has 13 residues. The CDR3, as DNA: TGTGCCAGCAGCTTAGGACAGGGGCCACCCCTCCACTTT. Translating gives CASSLGQGPPLHF.

CDR3 amino acids: CASSALGAGESSTEAFF. The CDR3 DNA reads TGTGCCAGTAGCGCCCTGGGGGCAGGGGAGTCTAGCACTGAAGCTTTCTTT. The V gene is TRBV19, the J gene TRBJ1-1, with a possible D match to TRBD1 (6 bases). The germline V gene has CDR1 LNHDA and CDR2 SQIVND (reference sequence). The CDR3 spans 17 residues. V lost 6 bases to trimming and J lost 4 bases, with 24 bases between them.

The rearrangement uses TRBV9 and TRBJ2-3; possibly TRBD1 for D (5 bases). Germline V lookup: CDR1 SGDLS, CDR2 YYNGEE. Trimming stripped 4 bases from V and 5 bases from J, with 5 bases between. The CDR3 runs to 11 residues. CDR3 sequence: CASSQGDTQYF. In nucleotides, the CDR3 is TGTGCCAGCAGCCAGGGAGATACGCAGTATTTT.

The rearrangement joins TRBV6-5 to TRBJ2-7; TRBD1 agrees at 7 bases. Germline V lookup: CDR1 MNHEY, CDR2 SVGAGI. J gave up 0 bases and V 6 bases, and 8 bases lay outside the gene matches. The CDR3 spans 15 residues. CDR3 DNA: TGTGCCAGCAGCCATTCCGGGGACAGCTCCTACGAGCAGTACTTC. It codes for CASSHSGDSSYEQYF.

Only one count was recorded for this clone. The V call is TRBV5-1, the J call TRBJ1-3, with 9 bases fitting TRBD1. V gave up 4 bases and J gave up 2 bases; unmatched junction bases: 7. Germline CDR1 is SGHRS and CDR2 is YFSETQ. This CDR3 is 16 amino acids long. CDR3 sequence (DNA): TGCGCCAGCAGCGTAACCGGGACAGGGCCTGGAAACACCATATATTTT. Translation gives CASSVTGTGPGNTIYF.

This clone appeared a single time. V and J are TRBV4-1 and TRBJ1-2; D remains ambiguous. Germline CDR1 and CDR2: MGHRA and YSYEKL. The germline V and J ends were trimmed by 1 base and 2 bases, with 14 bases remaining between them. CDR3 size: 16 residues. CDR3 bases: TGCGCCAGCAGCCAAGTAACGTCGGCGGCGAACTATGGCTACACCTTC. Translation gives CASSQVTSAANYGYTF.

The V call is TRBV15, the J call TRBJ2-5, with 7 nucleotides matching TRBD2. The CDR3 totals 13 residues. J was trimmed by 10 bases and V by 0 bases; bases with no gene match: 5. CDR1 is LNHNV, CDR2 YYDKDF, per germline (reference sequence). Here the CDR3 DNA reads TGTGCCACCAGCAGAGATTGGGGGGAGGGCCAGTACTTC. It is translated as CATSRDWGEGQYF.

The chain couples TRBV7-2 to TRBJ2-5; possible D gene TRBD1, 5 bases. The CDR3 sequence is 15 residues long. Germline V lookup: CDR1 SGHTA, CDR2 FQGNSA. V dropped 0 bases and J dropped 5 bases, with 13 bases sitting between them. The CDR3 bases are TGTGCCAGCAGCTTAGCGGCGGCCCAGGGCGAGACCCAGTACTTC. Its protein is CASSLAAAQGETQYF.

The J gene is TRBJ2-5, the V gene TRBV5-1, with D possibly TRBD2 on 6 matching bases. CDR1 is SGHRS, CDR2 YFSETQ, per germline. Trimming left V 0 bases short and J 5 bases short, with 14 bases between. The CDR3 is 15 amino acids. CDR3 coding DNA: TGCGCCAGCAGCTTGGCGGCTAGCGTTGGGGAGACCCAGTACTTC. Its protein product is CASSLAASVGETQYF.

The chain has TRBV15 and TRBJ1-2; 8 bases map to TRBD1. The CDR3 covers 13 residues. V shed 1 base and J 7 bases; nucleotides not matched to a gene: 2. Germline V gene data show CDR1 as LNHNV and CDR2 as YYDKDF (reference sequence). CDR3 nucleotides: TGTGCCACCAGCAGAGGTGACAGGGGTGGCTACACCTTC. Translating it yields CATSRGDRGGYTF.

The J gene is TRBJ2-6, the V gene TRBV19, with a possible D match to TRBD1 (7 bases). The CDR3 loop spans 16 amino acids. V lost 4 bases to trimming and J lost 0 bases, with 10 bases between them. Germline values: CDR1 LNHDA, CDR2 SQIVND (reference sequence). As DNA, the CDR3 is TGTGCCAGTAGTAGCAGGGGGGCCTCTGGGGCCAACGTCCTGACTTTC. Translated: CASSSRGASGANVLTF.

V usage is TRBV7-9 and J usage is TRBJ1-1; D is possibly TRBD1 (5 bases). From germline, CDR1 is SEHNR and CDR2 FQNEAQ (reference sequence). The V gene lost 1 base and the J gene lost 3 bases, with 9 bases spanning the gap. The CDR3 is 14 residues long. For the CDR3, the DNA is TGTGCCAGCAGCTTAGGCGACAGCCACACTGAAGCTTTCTTT. It yields the protein CASSLGDSHTEAFF.

In its sample, this clone was seen once. The V gene is TRBV10-3, the J gene TRBJ1-3; the D gene is possibly TRBD1 (6 bases). The CDR3 spans 14 residues. Germline CDR1 is ENHRY and CDR2 is SYGVKD. Trimming pared 3 bases from V and 11 bases from J, leaving 17 bases between. CDR3 bases: TGTGCCATCAGTGACCAACCTCAGGGGTCTCCCATATATTTT. It yields the protein CAISDQPQGSPIYF.

This clone was observed a single time. CDR3 in amino acids: CASSSQGKGYTF. The CDR3 DNA is TGTGCCAGCAGTTCCCAGGGTAAAGGCTACACCTTC. The gene calls are TRBV12-3 or TRBV12-4 and TRBJ1-2; D possibly corresponds to TRBD1 (5 bases). Trimming pared 4 bases from V and 8 bases from J, leaving 11 bases between. The CDR3 is made up of 12 amino acids.

The chain uses TRBV5-1 and TRBJ1-1, with 8 positions matching TRBD1. There are 15 residues in the CDR3. J was trimmed by 3 bases and V by 6 bases; bases with no gene match: 10. Germline V gene data show CDR1 as SGHRS and CDR2 as YFSETQ. In nucleotides, the CDR3 is TGCGCCAGCAATCCAGGGACAGGCGGGCACACTGAAGCTTTCTTT. Residues: CASNPGTGGHTEAFF.

The chain is built from TRBV10-3 and TRBJ2-7; 9 positions match TRBD1. The CDR3 has 14 amino acids. The V segment lost 8 bases and the J segment 3 bases; nucleotides outside the gene matches: 8. In germline, CDR1 is ENHRY, CDR2 SYGVKD. As DNA, the CDR3 is TGTGCCATCGCTAGGGACAGGGAGTTCTACGAGCAGTACTTC. Residues: CAIARDREFYEQYF.